This T cell receptor (beta chain) is from a study of early T cells in non-severe SARS-CoV-2 infection (dated by TCRdb to the early 2020s). As for the study more broadly: Bulk RNA from unsorted whole blood was used for TCR sequencing, so alpha and beta chains could not be paired. What the work shows at the level of the full study, not this receptor alone: VDJdb matching was skewed toward anti-spike CD8 responses and likely underestimated virus-specific expansions, missing private and CD4 specificities.

The CDR3 sequence runs 23 residues, both termini included. Left in the record is the CDR3 DNA by itself, 69 bases read in frame from the first base. V loses 4 bases at its end and J loses 1 base; junction bases beyond the gene matches: 27. Receptor amplification or capture employed 5' RACE. Sequenced on a NextSeq 500. The TCR library protocol attached unique molecular identifiers to individual cDNA molecules to correct for sequencing error and PCR bias. Both TCR alpha and beta chains were sequenced, and tight co-correlation was observed between alpha and beta sequence abundances in each sample. Under the source paper's analysis protocol: Decombinator V4 was used to perform V gene, J gene and CDR3 annotation of TCR sequences. TCRs were defined as expanded if a significant change between any two time points was detected under a Poisson model with p below 0.0001. TCR abundances were normalised to the total number of TCRs sequenced per sample and expressed as counts per million. TRAV1-2 paired with TRAJ12, TRAJ20 or TRAJ33 defined MAIT TCRs, while TRAV10 paired with TRAJ18 defined iNKT TCRs. A search of VDJdb, accessed on 1 November 2021, was run for TCRs annotated to CMV, EBV and SARS-CoV-2, with TCRs annotated for multiple antigens excluded. In TCRdb, the public reads were trimmed at Q25 with fastp and aligned with MiXCR, with productive beta chains retained. Each CDR3 protein appears once, grouped with its most common genes and DNA. The V and J calls were not made by the authors but by TCRdb's processing. The sample data list more than 40,000 distinct CDR3 sequences, and roughly 7% of these were observed just once. The top ten constitute 7% to 10% of the sample.

Set within a cohort of healthcare workers in London, UK, this nested case-control study involved weekly PCR testing of nasopharyngeal swabs along with blood sampling. Between 23 and 31 March 2020, the week of the UK lockdown, healthcare workers were enrolled and then followed up weekly for as long as 16 weeks. With regard to this clonotype: What this receptor recognizes is not known. Because the CDR3 is missing its conserved closing phenylalanine or tryptophan, this is likely a read error.

The TCR sequence derives from an adult who was a healthcare worker with PCR-confirmed SARS-CoV-2 infection or an uninfected control (not recorded which). The chain links TRBV12-3 or TRBV12-4 with TRBJ1-1; TRBD1 agrees with 10 junctional bases. Sequenced input: whole blood. The nucleotide sequence is given as TGTGCCAGCAGTTCGGCGACAGGGGGCGCGGGGGCTCCTTGGAGTTGGAGGAACACTGAAGCTTTCCTT. This gives the protein CASSSATGGAGAPWSWRNTEAFL.